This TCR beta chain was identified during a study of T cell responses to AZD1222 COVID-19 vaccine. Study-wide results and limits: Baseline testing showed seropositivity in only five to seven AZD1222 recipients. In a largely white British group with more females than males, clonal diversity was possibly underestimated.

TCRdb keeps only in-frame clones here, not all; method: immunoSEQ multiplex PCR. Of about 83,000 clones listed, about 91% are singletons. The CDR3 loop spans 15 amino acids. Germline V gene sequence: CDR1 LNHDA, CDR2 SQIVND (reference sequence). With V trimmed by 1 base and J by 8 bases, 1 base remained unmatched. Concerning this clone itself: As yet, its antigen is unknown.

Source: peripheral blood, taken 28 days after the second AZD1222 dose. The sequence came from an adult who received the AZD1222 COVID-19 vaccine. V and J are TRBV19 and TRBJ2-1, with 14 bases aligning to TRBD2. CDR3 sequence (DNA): TGTGCCAGTAGTATAGTGGGACTAGCGGGAGATGAGCAGTTCTTC. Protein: CASSIVGLAGDEQFF.